These 5 T cell receptor beta chains were sequenced from one sample in a study of blood T cell repertoires in COVID-19. Sequenced by immunoSEQ multiplex PCR; TCRdb stores in-frame clones only, minus some. The table lists approximately 240,000 clones, 70% to 85% of them singletons. The sample was peripheral blood. The receptors originated from a woman older than 75 with active or convalescent COVID-19.

The chain carries TRBV3-1 (or the pseudogene TRBV3-2) and TRBJ1-2, with D perhaps TRBD1 (5 bases). This CDR3 contains 13 residues. V was shortened by 2 bases and J by 8 bases, with 12 bases between the two germline ends. Germline V gives CDR1 LGHDT, CDR2 YNNKEL (reference sequence). Here the CDR3 reads CASSQRQRRGYTF. The CDR3 bases are TGTGCCAGCAGCCAACGACAGCGCAGGGGCTACACCTTC.

V is TRBV29-1 and J is TRBJ1-5; D uncertain. This CDR3 has 13 residues. Germline lookup yields CDR1 SQVTM and CDR2 ANQGSEA. The V gene lost 4 bases and the J gene lost 0 bases, with 7 bases spanning the gap. CDR3 residues: CSVGGDSNQPQHF. The DNA for the CDR3 is TGCAGCGTTGGGGGAGATAGCAATCAGCCCCAGCATTTT.

This chain uses TRBV10-3 with TRBJ1-4; D is uncertain. V was shortened by 8 bases and J by 5 bases, with 9 bases between the two germline ends. Germline V gene data show CDR1 as ENHRY and CDR2 as SYGVKD. The CDR3 loop spans 12 amino acids. The CDR3 nucleotides read TGTGCCATCGGAGAGGGAAATGAAAAACTGTTTTTT. This gives the protein CAIGEGNEKLFF.

This clone occurred once. CDR3 nucleotides: TGTGCCAGCAGCCAAGACATTCAGGGAAGGACTGAAGCTTTCTTT. Protein sequence: CASSQDIQGRTEAFF. This chain links TRBV4-2 with TRBJ1-1, with D maybe TRBD1 (5 bases). CDR3 length: 15 amino acids. Germline-derived CDR1 and CDR2 are LGHNA and YNFKEQ. V was cut by 0 bases and J by 5 bases, with 13 bases left in between.

The V and J genes are TRBV6-5 and TRBJ2-4; tentatively, D is TRBD2 (6 bases). Germline CDR1 and CDR2: MNHEY and SVGAGI. Between the trimmed V and J ends, which lost 5 bases and 8 bases, there was a span of 16 bases. The CDR3 has 14 residues. The DNA for the CDR3 is TGTGCCAGCAGTCCCCGGGACTTGTGGGACATTCAGTACTTC. It codes for CASSPRDLWDIQYF.